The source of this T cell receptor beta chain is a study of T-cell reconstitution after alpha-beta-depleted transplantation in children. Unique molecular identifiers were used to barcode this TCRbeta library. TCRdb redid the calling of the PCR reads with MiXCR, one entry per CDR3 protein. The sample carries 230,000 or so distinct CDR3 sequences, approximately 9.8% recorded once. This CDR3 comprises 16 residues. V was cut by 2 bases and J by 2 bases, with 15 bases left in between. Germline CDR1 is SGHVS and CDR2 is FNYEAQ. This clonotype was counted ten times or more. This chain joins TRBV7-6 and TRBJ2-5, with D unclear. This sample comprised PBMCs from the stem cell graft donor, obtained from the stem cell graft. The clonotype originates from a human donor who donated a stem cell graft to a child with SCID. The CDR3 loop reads CASSLLTQSGQETQYF. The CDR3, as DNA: TGTGCCAGCAGCTTACTTACACAATCCGGGCAAGAGACCCAGTACTTC.